This T cell receptor beta chain was sequenced in a study of identical twins. Study-level results: Within cord blood, abundant beta clonotypes carried fewer insertions, but memory repertoires showed no such trend.

A note on this clonotype: The antigen remains unidentified.

A single record per CDR3 protein comes from TCRdb applying MiXCR to the 5' RACE reads. The data show approximately 600,000 distinct CDR3 sequences, roughly 6.6% seen once. These data are also associated with another study on yellow fever vaccine responses in identical twins.

Sequences were obtained from PBMCs. This TCR came from a woman between 18 and 29 years old in good health.

The DNA of the CDR3 is TGCGCCAGCAGCTGGACAGAGGCAGGGATTCAGTACTTC. Protein product: CASSWTEAGIQYF. This rearrangement joins TRBV5-1 to TRBJ2-4; D is possibly TRBD1 (6 bases). Germline loops: CDR1 SGHRS, CDR2 YFSETQ. The CDR3 covers 13 residues. Trimming took off 3 bases at V and 10 bases at J, with 14 bases between the two ends.